The TCR beta chain under discussion was sequenced for a study of neoadjuvant anti-PD-1 for oral cavity cancer. Study results and caveats: Only a few patients per response group were TCR-analyzed; validation needed. Post-treatment tumors with larger preexisting clones showed more shrinkage. Higher pretreatment blood Treg/Th17 ratios correlated with higher pretreatment blood and lower post-treatment tumor TCRbeta clonality.

Some clones are missing from TCRdb's copy, which holds only in-frame ones; the method was immunoSEQ multiplex PCR. The table lists 20,000 to 25,000 clones, roughly 29% of them singletons. Germline CDR1 reads SNHLY; CDR2 reads FYNNEI. Germline trimming cut 4 bases from V and 6 bases from J; bases unmatched to any gene: 9. The CDR3 totals 15 residues. A word on this clone: The antigen is undetermined.

The time point was: after neoadjuvant nivolumab, at surgical resection. The clonotype was recovered from a person aged 35 to 85 with oral cavity squamous cell carcinoma. The specimen comprised tumor tissue, sampled after nivolumab (anti-PD-1) treatment. The V gene is TRBV2, the J gene TRBJ2-1, with 7 bases lining up with TRBD1. In nucleotides, the CDR3 is TGTGCCAGCAGTGGTTATCAGGGGGTGATCAATGAGCAGTTCTTC. Protein sequence: CASSGYQGVINEQFF.